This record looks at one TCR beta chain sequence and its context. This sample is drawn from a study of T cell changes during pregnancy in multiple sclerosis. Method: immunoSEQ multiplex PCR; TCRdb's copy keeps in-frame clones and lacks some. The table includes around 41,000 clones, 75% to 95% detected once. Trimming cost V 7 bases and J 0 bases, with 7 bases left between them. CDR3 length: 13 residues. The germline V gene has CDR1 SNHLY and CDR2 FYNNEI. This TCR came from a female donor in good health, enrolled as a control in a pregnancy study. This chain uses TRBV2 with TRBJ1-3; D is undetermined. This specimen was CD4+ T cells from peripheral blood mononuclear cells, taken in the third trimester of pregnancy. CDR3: CASNGISGNTIYF. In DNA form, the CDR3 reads TGTGCCAGCAACGGGATCTCTGGAAACACCATATATTTT.